The 32 T cell receptor beta chains in this list originate from one sample, sequenced in a study of shared clonotypes between healthy human individuals. Only in-frame clones appear in the TCRdb table, and some are missing; sequencing was by immunoSEQ multiplex PCR. The sample includes around 2,100,000 clones, roughly 94% of them seen just once. Cells designated naive CD8 were CD45RO-negative and were positively selected for CCR7, with terminally differentiated effector memory CD45RA+ cells excluded. Sequencing was carried out using naive CD8+ T cells sorted from blood. All receptors derive from a young man in good health.

The chain is built from TRBV7-9 and TRBJ1-1, with 7 bases aligning to TRBD1. Germline V CDR1 and CDR2: SEHNR, FQNEAQ (reference sequence). This CDR3 contains 16 residues. V dropped 5 bases and J dropped 0; count of bases not matched to a gene: 9. In DNA, the CDR3 is TGTGCCAGCAGCGCTCAACCGGGACAGATGAACACTGAAGCTTTCTTT. This encodes CASSAQPGQMNTEAFF.

This chain uses TRBV9 with TRBJ2-1; the D is unclear. Trimming pared 3 bases from V and 10 bases from J, leaving 14 bases between. Germline V gives CDR1 SGDLS, CDR2 YYNGEE. The CDR3 length is 13 residues. For the CDR3, the DNA is TGTGCCAGCAGCGAGGGAACCCTAAGAGAGCAGTTCTTC. Translated, it gives CASSEGTLREQFF.

The chain uses TRBV4-3 and TRBJ2-7, with 9 bases matching TRBD1. Looked up from germline, CDR1 is LGHNA and CDR2 is YSLEER. With 0 bases clipped from V and 2 bases from J, the junction kept 5 bases outside the gene matches. This CDR3 region has 16 residues. In nucleotides, the CDR3 is TGCGCCAGCAGCCAAGATACAGGGGGCTTTCCCTACGAGCAGTACTTC. Translated: CASSQDTGGFPYEQYF.

The chain has TRBV4-1 and TRBJ2-7; D remains unclear. Germline CDR1 MGHRA, CDR2 YSYEKL. The CDR3 runs to 15 residues. V shed 0 bases and J shed 2 bases, with 11 bases lying between them. DNA of the CDR3: TGCGCCAGCAGCCAAGAAGCCTTTACGGCCTACGAGCAGTACTTC. Its protein is CASSQEAFTAYEQYF.

The CDR3 bases are TGTGCCAGCAGTTTGCGGACAGGGCTTGAAACCGGGGAGCTGTTTTTT. Amino acids: CASSLRTGLETGELFF. The chain has TRBV28 and TRBJ2-2; 8 bases map to TRBD1. V lost 3 bases and J lost 5; bases outside the gene matches: 8. The CDR3 consists of 16 residues. Germline V gene sequence: CDR1 MDHEN, CDR2 SYDVKM.

The V gene is TRBV11-2, the J gene TRBJ2-7; TRBD1 matches 10 bases. This CDR3 spans 15 amino acids. Germline CDR1 is SGHAT and CDR2 is FQNNGV. The V and J ends lost 4 bases and 3 bases, in that order; junction bases with no gene match: 6. The CDR3 DNA reads TGTGCCAGCAGCTCCCCGACAGGGGGCCTCTACGAGCAGTACTTC. It specifies CASSSPTGGLYEQYF.

The genes are TRBV27 and TRBJ2-1; maybe TRBD1 (6 bases). Germline V CDR1 and CDR2: MNHEY, SMNVEV (reference sequence). The V and J ends lost 1 base and 4 bases respectively, with 14 bases between them. The CDR3 is 16 amino acids. The CDR3 nucleotides read TGTGCCAGCAGTTTATTACCTGGACAGACATACAATGAGCAGTTCTTC. It yields the protein CASSLLPGQTYNEQFF.

The chain links TRBV10-1 to TRBJ2-7, with 8 positions matching TRBD1. CDR3 length: 15 residues. Germline V gives CDR1 WNHNN, CDR2 SYGVQD (reference sequence). Trimming took 6 bases from V and 3 from J; bases not matched to a gene: 10. CDR3 sequence reads: CASSQESGTGYEQYF. The DNA for the CDR3 is TGCGCCAGCAGCCAGGAATCGGGGACAGGCTACGAGCAGTACTTC.

This rearrangement joins TRBV27 to TRBJ1-1, with 7 bases fitting TRBD1. CDR3 length equals 15 residues. Germline CDR1 reads MNHEY; CDR2 reads SMNVEV (reference sequence). V gave up 6 bases and J gave up 11 bases; unmatched junction bases: 18. The CDR3 DNA follows: TGTGCCAGCAGACAATGGACAGGATCCATCCTAGGGGCTTTCTTT. This encodes CASRQWTGSILGAFF.

V is TRBV27 and J is TRBJ2-1; 8 bases are a match to TRBD1. V shed 5 bases, J shed 0 bases, and the junction held 6 bases outside the gene matches. The length of the CDR3 is 16 residues. The germline V gene encodes CDR1 MNHEY and CDR2 SMNVEV (reference sequence). Here the CDR3 DNA reads TGTGCCAGCAGTCCCCGGACAGGGAGCTCCTACAATGAGCAGTTCTTC. This translates into CASSPRTGSSYNEQFF.

The genes are TRBV4-3 and TRBJ2-1; D possibly corresponds to TRBD2 (6 bases). Trimming stripped 0 bases from V and 8 bases from J, with 11 bases between. Germline values: CDR1 LGHNA, CDR2 YSLEER. This CDR3 is 14 amino acids long. The CDR3, as DNA: TGCGCCAGCAGCCAAGATCGGACTACTGATGAGCAGTTCTTC. This encodes CASSQDRTTDEQFF.

The gene calls are TRBV18 and TRBJ1-2; 9 bases match TRBD1. V lost 0 bases, J lost 5 bases, and 4 bases stayed unmatched. This CDR3 has 15 residues. Looked up from germline, CDR1 is KGHSH and CDR2 is LQKENI. CDR3 DNA: TGTGCCAGCTCACCACCACAGGGGGCACGTTATGGCTACACCTTC. Protein product: CASSPPQGARYGYTF.

This sequence joins TRBV28 and TRBJ2-1; a weak D match, TRBD1 (5 bases). Germline CDR1 and CDR2: MDHEN and SYDVKM. Trimming took off 3 bases at V and 4 bases at J, with 10 bases between the two ends. The CDR3 runs 14 residues. CDR3 sequence (DNA): TGTGCCAGCAGTTTTCGTGACAGTTACAATGAGCAGTTCTTC. Protein sequence: CASSFRDSYNEQFF.

Concerning this clone itself: This sample also contains other DNA sequences that code for the same CDR3. This sequence joins TRBV5-4 and TRBJ2-7; D gene ambiguous. The CDR3 has 11 amino acids. Trimming took 3 bases from V and 2 from J, leaving 3 bases between them. Germline V lookup: CDR1 SGHNT, CDR2 YYREEE (reference sequence). This chain's CDR3 is CASSSTYEQYF. The CDR3 DNA follows: TGTGCCAGCAGCTCTACCTACGAGCAGTACTTC.

The V gene is TRBV4-1, the J gene TRBJ1-6; D call uncertain. Germline values: CDR1 MGHRA, CDR2 YSYEKL. CDR3 length: 14 amino acids. Between the trimmed V and J ends, which lost 0 bases and 9 bases, there was a span of 9 bases. CDR3 DNA: TGCGCCAGCAGCCAAGATCCAGGAGCTTCACCCCTCCACTTT. Translated, it gives CASSQDPGASPLHF.

As to this clone: Within the sample, other DNA sequences also encode this same CDR3. This chain's CDR3 is CASSPGTGELFF. In DNA form, the CDR3 reads TGTGCCAGCTCACCAGGGACCGGGGAGCTGTTTTTT. The chain couples TRBV18 to TRBJ2-2; D is unresolved. The CDR3 length is 12 residues. Trimming cost V 2 bases and J 5 bases, with 3 bases left between them. The germline V gene has CDR1 KGHSH and CDR2 LQKENI.

This clone was recorded only once. V gene TRBV10-3 combines with J gene TRBJ2-1; D possibly corresponds to TRBD2 (6 bases). Trimming took 6 bases from V and 1 from J, leaving 13 bases between them. CDR3 length: 15 amino acids. CDR1 ENHRY and CDR2 SYGVKD come from the germline V gene. As DNA, the CDR3 is TGTGCCATCAGCCCTGGAGGGGTTTCCTACAATGAGCAGTTCTTC. This translates into CAISPGGVSYNEQFF.

This clone came up once. V gene TRBV19 combines with J gene TRBJ2-7; perhaps TRBD1 as D (6 bases). Germline CDR1 LNHDA, CDR2 SQIVND (reference sequence). This CDR3 region has 15 residues. V shed 3 bases and J shed 2 bases, with 14 bases lying between them. The CDR3 DNA reads as TGTGCCAGTAGTATGACGACAGGTGGACCCTACGAGCAGTACTTC. Translation: CASSMTTGGPYEQYF.

The count of this clone is one. The rearrangement joins TRBV27 to TRBJ2-7; possibly TRBD1 for D (5 bases). CDR1 and CDR2 from the germline V gene are MNHEY and SMNVEV (reference sequence). The CDR3 spans 14 residues. Trimming removed 6 bases from V and 2 bases from J, with 14 bases in between. The CDR3 sequence: CASSLRGPAYEQYF. CDR3 sequence (DNA): TGTGCCAGCAGCTTAAGGGGCCCTGCCTACGAGCAGTACTTC.

V is TRBV5-6 and J is TRBJ2-7, with D perhaps given as TRBD1 or TRBD2 (6 bases each). The V end lost 5 bases, the J end lost 0 bases, and 12 bases lay between the germline ends. CDR3 length: 14 amino acids. Germline V gives CDR1 SGHDT, CDR2 YYEEEE. This CDR3 is CASSQGGNSYEQYF. The CDR3 bases are TGTGCCAGCAGTCAAGGGGGGAACTCCTACGAGCAGTACTTC.

This chain connects TRBV5-4 to TRBJ1-6, with 12 bases aligning to TRBD1. CDR3 length: 18 residues. The germline CDR1 and CDR2 sequences are SGHNT and YYREEE (reference sequence). V dropped 2 bases and J dropped 4; count of bases not matched to a gene: 7. This chain's CDR3 is CASSFGGTGGEYNSPLHF. The CDR3 DNA reads as TGTGCCAGCAGCTTTGGCGGGACAGGGGGCGAGTATAATTCACCCCTCCACTTT.

The chain carries TRBV10-3 and TRBJ2-7; TRBD2 is a possible D gene (6 bases). V was cut by 8 bases and J by 7 bases, with 18 bases left in between. The CDR3 consists of 13 residues. Germline V gene sequence: CDR1 ENHRY, CDR2 SYGVKD. CDR3 residues: CAILDSDRGEQYF. The DNA for the CDR3 is TGTGCCATCTTAGACAGTGACCGGGGGGAGCAGTACTTC.

The chain is built from TRBV27 and TRBJ2-7, with 11 bases aligning to TRBD2. The CDR3 length is 16 residues. V lost 5 bases and J lost 3; bases outside the gene matches: 9. Germline CDR1 MNHEY, CDR2 SMNVEV (reference sequence). The CDR3: CASSPEVGTSGYEQYF. The CDR3 region has the DNA TGTGCCAGCAGTCCGGAGGTGGGGACTAGCGGCTACGAGCAGTACTTC.

The V call is TRBV6-5, the J call TRBJ1-2; TRBD1 matches 9 bases. Germline V gene data show CDR1 as MNHEY and CDR2 as SVGAGI. This CDR3 is 16 amino acids long. With 2 bases clipped from V and 6 bases from J, the junction kept 10 bases outside the gene matches. The CDR3, as DNA: TGTGCCAGCAGTTACCTAGAAGGGACAGGGAGAGATGGCTACACCTTC. Amino acids: CASSYLEGTGRDGYTF.

V and J are TRBV5-6 and TRBJ2-7; no firm D call. This CDR3 has 14 residues. Trimming shortened V by 3 bases and J by 4 bases, and 14 bases separated the two germline ends. Looked up from germline, CDR1 is SGHDT and CDR2 is YYEEEE. The CDR3 loop is CASSSLLDLYEQYF. For the CDR3, the DNA is TGTGCCAGCAGCTCCTTGTTAGACCTTTACGAGCAGTACTTC.

The chain has TRBV27 and TRBJ2-1; the match to TRBD1 covers 7 bases. Trimming at V came to 2 bases and at J to 4 bases, leaving 8 bases not matched to a gene. The CDR3 is made up of 16 amino acids. Germline V lookup: CDR1 MNHEY, CDR2 SMNVEV (reference sequence). The CDR3 region is CASSLEGASVYNEQFF. The CDR3 DNA is TGTGCCAGCAGTTTAGAGGGGGCTAGTGTTTACAATGAGCAGTTCTTC.

J is TRBJ2-5 and V is TRBV18; possible D gene TRBD2, 5 bases. This CDR3 region has 13 residues. Deletions cut 1 base from V and 3 bases from J, with 6 bases between. CDR1 and CDR2 (germline): KGHSH, LQKENI. The CDR3 region is CASSPQEEETQYF. DNA for the CDR3: TGTGCCAGCTCACCACAGGAGGAAGAGACCCAGTACTTC.

The rearrangement links TRBV4-3 to TRBJ2-3; TRBD2 matches at 8 bases. The V gene's germline CDR1 is LGHNA and CDR2 YSLEER. This CDR3 comprises 19 residues. Unmatched junction bases numbered 15, after V lost 0 bases and J lost 4 bases. The CDR3 DNA follows: TGCGCCAGCAGCCAAGACCTTCCTGGGGTAGCGGGAAGCTCAGATACGCAGTATTTT. This gives the protein CASSQDLPGVAGSSDTQYF.

This sequence joins TRBV25-1 and TRBJ1-4, with 8 nucleotides matching TRBD1. Germline CDR1 reads MGHDK; CDR2 reads SYGVNS. With 1 base clipped from V and 8 bases from J, the junction kept 9 bases outside the gene matches. The length of the CDR3 is 16 residues. CDR3 amino acids: CASSEFEDRAQEKLFF. The CDR3 region has the DNA TGTGCCAGCAGTGAATTTGAGGACAGGGCGCAGGAAAAACTGTTTTTT. The whole variable domain, remainder taken from reference TRBV25-1 and TRBJ1-4, is EADIYQTPRYLVIGTGKKITLECSQTMGHDKMYWYQQDPGMELHLIHYSYGVNSTEKGDLSSESTVSRIRTEHFPLTLESARPSHTSQYLCASSEFEDRAQEKLFFGSGTQLSVL.

The CDR3 loop is CASSPWGAGYEQYF. CDR3 sequence (DNA): TGTGCCAGCAGTCCCTGGGGGGCGGGATACGAGCAGTACTTC. The chain employs TRBV27 and TRBJ2-7; possibly TRBD1 or TRBD2 for D (6 bases each). The CDR3 is 14 residues long. Trimming removed 5 bases from V and 4 bases from J, with 15 bases in between. Germline V gene sequence: CDR1 MNHEY, CDR2 SMNVEV (reference sequence).

The V gene is TRBV7-6, the J gene TRBJ2-3; possibly TRBD1 for D (5 bases). This CDR3 has 15 amino acids. From germline, CDR1 is SGHVS and CDR2 FNYEAQ. V gave up 5 bases and J gave up 3 bases, with 15 bases separating them. The CDR3 reads CASSLSAGMTDTQYF. The CDR3 bases are TGTGCCAGCAGCCTATCAGCAGGGATGACAGATACGCAGTATTTT. Based on the CDR3 plus reference TRBV7-6 and TRBJ2-3, the full variable domain is GAGVSQSPRYKVTKRGQDVALRCDPISGHVSLYWYRQALGQGPEFLTYFNYEAQQDKSGLPNDRFSAERPEGSISTLTIQRTEQRDSAMYRCASSLSAGMTDTQYFGPGTRLTVL.

The rearrangement uses TRBV18 and TRBJ1-1, with D unclear. V dropped 0 bases and J dropped 1 base, with 6 bases sitting between them. Germline CDR1 reads KGHSH; CDR2 reads LQKENI. CDR3 size: 14 residues. The CDR3 sequence: CASSPPWGNTEAFF. CDR3 nucleotides: TGTGCCAGCTCACCACCCTGGGGGAACACTGAAGCTTTCTTT.